This TCR beta chain was sequenced for a study of CD8 T cells in Susac syndrome. Healthy donors constituted the control group, matched for age and sex. RNA was extracted with the RNeasy kit, and a quantity of about 0.45 to 1 ug was reverse transcribed using random hexamers. TCR beta CDR3 was amplified by immunoSEQ covering 54 Vbeta and 13 Jbeta. TCRdb re-analysed the immunoSEQ multiplex PCR reads in MiXCR, keeping a single row per CDR3 protein. In the table there are 120,000 to 150,000 distinct CDR3 sequences, roughly 95% of which are singletons. The sample comprised CD4+ T cells from PBMCs. This clonotype originated in a human donor in good health.

The CDR3 region has the DNA TGCAGTGCCCTGACAGCGGGCGGCTACACCTTC. It specifies CSALTAGGYTF. The chain links TRBV20-1 to TRBJ1-2; weak D call: TRBD1 (5 bases). Deletions cut 6 bases from V and 8 bases from J, with 13 bases between. CDR3 size: 11 residues. Germline V gene lookup returns CDR1 DFQATT and CDR2 SNEGSKA (reference sequence).